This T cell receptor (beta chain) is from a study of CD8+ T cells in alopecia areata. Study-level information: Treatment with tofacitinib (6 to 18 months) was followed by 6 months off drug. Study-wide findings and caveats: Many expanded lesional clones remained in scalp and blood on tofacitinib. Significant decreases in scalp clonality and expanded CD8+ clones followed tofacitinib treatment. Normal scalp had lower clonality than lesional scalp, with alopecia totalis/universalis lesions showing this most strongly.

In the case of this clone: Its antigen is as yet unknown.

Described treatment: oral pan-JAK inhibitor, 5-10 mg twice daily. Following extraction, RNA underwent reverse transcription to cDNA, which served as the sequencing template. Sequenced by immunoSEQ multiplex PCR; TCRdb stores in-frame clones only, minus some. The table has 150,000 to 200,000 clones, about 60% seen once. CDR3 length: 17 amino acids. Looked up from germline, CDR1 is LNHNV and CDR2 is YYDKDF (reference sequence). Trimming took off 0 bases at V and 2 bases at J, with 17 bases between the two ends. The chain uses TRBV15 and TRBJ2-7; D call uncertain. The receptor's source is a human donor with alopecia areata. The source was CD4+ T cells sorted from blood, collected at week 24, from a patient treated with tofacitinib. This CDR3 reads CATSRDSWAAHTYEQYF. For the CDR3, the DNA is TGTGCCACCAGCAGAGATAGTTGGGCAGCCCATACCTACGAGCAGTACTTC.